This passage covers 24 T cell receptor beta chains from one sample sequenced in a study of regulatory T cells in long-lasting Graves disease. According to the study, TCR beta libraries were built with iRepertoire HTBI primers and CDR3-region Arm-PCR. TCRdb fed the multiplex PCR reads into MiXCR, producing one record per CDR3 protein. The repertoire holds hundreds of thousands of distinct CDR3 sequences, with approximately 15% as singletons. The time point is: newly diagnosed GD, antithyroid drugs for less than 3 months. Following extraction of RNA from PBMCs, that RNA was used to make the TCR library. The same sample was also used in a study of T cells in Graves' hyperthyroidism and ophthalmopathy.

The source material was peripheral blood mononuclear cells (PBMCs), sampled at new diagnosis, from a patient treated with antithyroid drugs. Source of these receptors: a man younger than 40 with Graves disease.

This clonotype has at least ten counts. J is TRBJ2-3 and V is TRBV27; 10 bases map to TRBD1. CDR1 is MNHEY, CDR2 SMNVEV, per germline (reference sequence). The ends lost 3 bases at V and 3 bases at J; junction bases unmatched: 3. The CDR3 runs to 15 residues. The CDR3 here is CASSFAGQGTDTQYF. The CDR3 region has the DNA TGTGCCAGCAGTTTTGCGGGACAGGGGACAGATACGCAGTATTTT.

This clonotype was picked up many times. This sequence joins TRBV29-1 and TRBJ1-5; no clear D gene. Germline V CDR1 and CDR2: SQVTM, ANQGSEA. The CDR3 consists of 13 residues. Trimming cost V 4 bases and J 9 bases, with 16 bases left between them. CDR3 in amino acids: CSVAHGPEWPQHF. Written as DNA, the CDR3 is TGCAGCGTTGCCCACGGCCCGGAGTGGCCCCAGCATTTT.

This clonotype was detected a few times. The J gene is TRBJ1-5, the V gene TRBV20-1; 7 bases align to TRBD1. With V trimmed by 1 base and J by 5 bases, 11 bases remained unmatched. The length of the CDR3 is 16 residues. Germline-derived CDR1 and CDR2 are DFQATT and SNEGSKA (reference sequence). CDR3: CSARGAGTAHDQPQHF. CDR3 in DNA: TGCAGTGCTAGAGGCGCCGGGACAGCGCACGATCAGCCCCAGCATTTT.

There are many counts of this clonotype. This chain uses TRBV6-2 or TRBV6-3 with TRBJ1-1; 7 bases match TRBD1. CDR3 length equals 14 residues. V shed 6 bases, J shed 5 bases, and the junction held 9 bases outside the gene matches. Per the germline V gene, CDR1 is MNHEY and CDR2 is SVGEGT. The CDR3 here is CASSAQGGRTEAFF. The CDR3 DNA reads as TGTGCCAGCAGCGCCCAGGGGGGGAGGACTGAAGCTTTCTTT.

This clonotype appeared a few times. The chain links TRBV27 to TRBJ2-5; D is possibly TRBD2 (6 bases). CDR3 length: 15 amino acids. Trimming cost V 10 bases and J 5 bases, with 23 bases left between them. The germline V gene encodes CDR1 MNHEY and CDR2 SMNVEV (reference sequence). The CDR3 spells CANGIGPGRFETQYF. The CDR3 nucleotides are TGTGCCAACGGCATAGGGCCGGGGAGGTTTGAGACCCAGTACTTC.

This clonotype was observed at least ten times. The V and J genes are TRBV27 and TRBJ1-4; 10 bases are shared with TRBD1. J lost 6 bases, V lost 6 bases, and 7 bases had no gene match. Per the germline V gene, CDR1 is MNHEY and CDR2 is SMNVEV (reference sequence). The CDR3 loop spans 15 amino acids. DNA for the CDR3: TGTGCCAGCAGCAAACAGACAGGGGGCCATGAAAAACTGTTTTTT. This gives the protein CASSKQTGGHEKLFF.

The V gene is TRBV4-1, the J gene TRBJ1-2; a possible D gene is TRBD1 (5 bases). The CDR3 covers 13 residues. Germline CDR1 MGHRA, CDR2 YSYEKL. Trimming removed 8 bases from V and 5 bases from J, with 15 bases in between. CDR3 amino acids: CASRQTGKYGYTF. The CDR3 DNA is TGCGCCAGCCGACAGACGGGAAAATATGGCTACACCTTC.

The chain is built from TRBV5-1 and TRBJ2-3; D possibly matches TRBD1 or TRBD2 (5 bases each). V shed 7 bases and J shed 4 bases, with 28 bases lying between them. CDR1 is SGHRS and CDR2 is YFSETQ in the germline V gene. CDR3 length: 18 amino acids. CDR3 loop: CASGGAHRDPRQSDTQYF. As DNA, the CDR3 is TGCGCCAGCGGGGGAGCCCACCGGGACCCAAGGCAATCAGATACGCAGTATTTT.

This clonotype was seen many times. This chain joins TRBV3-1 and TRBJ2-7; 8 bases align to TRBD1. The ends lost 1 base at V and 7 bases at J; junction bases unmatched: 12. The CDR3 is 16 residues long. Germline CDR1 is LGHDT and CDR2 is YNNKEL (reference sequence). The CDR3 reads CASSQGSGQGISEQYF. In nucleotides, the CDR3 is TGTGCCAGCAGCCAAGGATCTGGACAGGGAATTAGTGAGCAGTACTTC.

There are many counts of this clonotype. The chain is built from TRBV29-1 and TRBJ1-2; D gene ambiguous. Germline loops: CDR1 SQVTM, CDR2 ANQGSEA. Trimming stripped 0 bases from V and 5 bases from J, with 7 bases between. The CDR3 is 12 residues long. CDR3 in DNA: TGCAGCGTTGAAGAGGGGAGTTATGGCTACACCTTC. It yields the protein CSVEEGSYGYTF.

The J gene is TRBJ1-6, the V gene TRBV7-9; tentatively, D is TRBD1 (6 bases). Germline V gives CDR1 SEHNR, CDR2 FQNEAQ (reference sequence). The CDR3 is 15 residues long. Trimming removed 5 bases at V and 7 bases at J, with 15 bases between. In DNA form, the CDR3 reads TGTGCCAGCAGCCCCCTGACAGGAGACAATTCACCCCTCCACTTT. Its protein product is CASSPLTGDNSPLHF.

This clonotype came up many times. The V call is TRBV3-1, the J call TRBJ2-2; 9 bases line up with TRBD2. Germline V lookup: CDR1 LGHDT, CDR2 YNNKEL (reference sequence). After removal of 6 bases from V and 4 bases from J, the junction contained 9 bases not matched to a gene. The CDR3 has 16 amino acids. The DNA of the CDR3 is TGTGCCAGCAGTCCCCCTAGCGGGGCTTCCACCGGGGAGCTGTTTTTT. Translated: CASSPPSGASTGELFF. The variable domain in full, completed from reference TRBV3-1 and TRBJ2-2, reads DTAVSQTPKYLVTQMGNDKSIKCEQNLGHDTMYWYKQDSKKFLKIMFSYNNKELIINETVPNRFSPKSPDKAHLNLHINSLELGDSAVYFCASSPPSGASTGELFFGEGSRLTVL.

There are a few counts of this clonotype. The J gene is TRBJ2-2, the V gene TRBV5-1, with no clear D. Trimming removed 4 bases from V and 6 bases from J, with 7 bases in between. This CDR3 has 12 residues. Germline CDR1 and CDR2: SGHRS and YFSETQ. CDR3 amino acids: CASSPPPGELFF. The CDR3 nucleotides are TGCGCCAGCAGCCCTCCCCCCGGGGAGCTGTTTTTT.

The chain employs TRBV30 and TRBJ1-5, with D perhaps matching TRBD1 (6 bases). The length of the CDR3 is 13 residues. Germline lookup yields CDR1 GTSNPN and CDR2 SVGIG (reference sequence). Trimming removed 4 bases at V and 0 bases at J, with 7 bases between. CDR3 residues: CAWNRDSNQPQHF. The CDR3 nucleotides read TGTGCCTGGAACAGGGATAGCAATCAGCCCCAGCATTTT.

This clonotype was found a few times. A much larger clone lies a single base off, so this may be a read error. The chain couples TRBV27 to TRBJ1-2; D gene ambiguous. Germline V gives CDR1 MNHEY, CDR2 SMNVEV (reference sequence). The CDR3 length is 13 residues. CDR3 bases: TGTGCCAGCAGTTTACGGGGTTGGTATGGCCACACCTTC. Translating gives CASSLRGWYGHTF.

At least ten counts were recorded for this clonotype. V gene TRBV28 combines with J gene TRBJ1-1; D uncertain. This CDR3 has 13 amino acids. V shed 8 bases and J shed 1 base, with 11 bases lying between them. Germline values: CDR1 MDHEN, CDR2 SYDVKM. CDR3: CASWEDSNTEAFF. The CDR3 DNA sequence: TGTGCCAGCTGGGAGGATTCGAACACTGAAGCTTTCTTT.

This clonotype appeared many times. The CDR3: CSAVRGNQPQHF. CDR3 nucleotides: TGCAGTGCCGTACGTGGCAATCAGCCCCAGCATTTT. The V gene is TRBV20-1, the J gene TRBJ1-5; no clear D gene. Germline CDR1 DFQATT, CDR2 SNEGSKA (reference sequence). V was clipped by 6 bases and J by 2 bases, with 8 bases between them. The CDR3 is 12 residues long.

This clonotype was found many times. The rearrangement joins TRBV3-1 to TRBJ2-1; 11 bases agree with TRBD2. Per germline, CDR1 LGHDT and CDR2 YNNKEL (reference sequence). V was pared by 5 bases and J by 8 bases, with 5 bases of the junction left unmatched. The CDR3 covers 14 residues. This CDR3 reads CASSKTSGTDEQFF. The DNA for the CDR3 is TGTGCCAGCAGCAAGACTAGCGGGACTGATGAGCAGTTCTTC.

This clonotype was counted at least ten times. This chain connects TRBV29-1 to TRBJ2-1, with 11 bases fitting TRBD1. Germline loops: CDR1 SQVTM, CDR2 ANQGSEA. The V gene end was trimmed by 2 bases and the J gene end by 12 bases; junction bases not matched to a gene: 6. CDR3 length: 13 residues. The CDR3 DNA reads TGCAGCGTTGAATCCGGGACAGGGGGTGTGCAGTTCTTC. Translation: CSVESGTGGVQFF.

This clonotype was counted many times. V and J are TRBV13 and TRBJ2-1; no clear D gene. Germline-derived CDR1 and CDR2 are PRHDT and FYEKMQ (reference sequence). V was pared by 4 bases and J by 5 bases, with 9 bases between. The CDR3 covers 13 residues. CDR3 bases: TGTGCCAGCAGCTCATTAGATAACAATGAGCAGTTCTTC. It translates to CASSSLDNNEQFF. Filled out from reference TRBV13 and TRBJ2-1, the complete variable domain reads AAGVIQSPRHLIKEKRETATLKCYPIPRHDTVYWYQQGPGQDPQFLISFYEKMQSDKGSIPDRFSAQQFSDYHSELNMSSLELGDSALYFCASSSLDNNEQFFGPGTRLTVL.

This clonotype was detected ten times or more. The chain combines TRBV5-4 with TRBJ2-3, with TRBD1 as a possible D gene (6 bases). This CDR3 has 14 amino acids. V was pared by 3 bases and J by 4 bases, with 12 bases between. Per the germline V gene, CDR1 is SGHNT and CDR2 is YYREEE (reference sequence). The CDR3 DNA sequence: TGTGCCAGCAGCTGGGAACCAGGGGCAGATACGCAGTATTTT. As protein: CASSWEPGADTQYF. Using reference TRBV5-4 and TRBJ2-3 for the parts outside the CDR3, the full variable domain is ETGVTQSPTHLIKTRGQQVTLRCSSQSGHNTVSWYQQALGQGPQFIFQYYREEENGRGNFPPRFSGLQFPNYSSELNVNALELDDSALYLCASSWEPGADTQYFGPGTRLTVL.

CDR3 loop: CSARAGAQYF. CDR3 nucleotide sequence: TGCAGTGCCCGGGCCGGGGCCCAGTACTTC. The chain couples TRBV20-1 to TRBJ2-5, with D tentatively TRBD2 (5 bases). The CDR3 length is 10 residues. V dropped 6 bases and J dropped 9 bases, with 11 bases sitting between them. Looked up from germline, CDR1 is DFQATT and CDR2 is SNEGSKA (reference sequence).

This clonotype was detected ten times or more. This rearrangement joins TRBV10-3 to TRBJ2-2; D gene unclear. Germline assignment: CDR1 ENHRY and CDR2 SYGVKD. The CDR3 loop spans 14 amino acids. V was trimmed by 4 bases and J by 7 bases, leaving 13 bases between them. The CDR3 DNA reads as TGTGCCATCAGTGCTCGGCAGTTCAACGGGGAGCTGTTTTTT. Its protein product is CAISARQFNGELFF.

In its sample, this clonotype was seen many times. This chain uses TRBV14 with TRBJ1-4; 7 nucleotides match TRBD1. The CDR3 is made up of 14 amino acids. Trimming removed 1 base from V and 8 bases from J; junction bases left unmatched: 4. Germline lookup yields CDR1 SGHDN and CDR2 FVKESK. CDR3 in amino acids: CASSQVQGREKLFF. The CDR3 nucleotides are TGTGCCAGCAGCCAAGTACAGGGGCGAGAAAAACTGTTTTTT.